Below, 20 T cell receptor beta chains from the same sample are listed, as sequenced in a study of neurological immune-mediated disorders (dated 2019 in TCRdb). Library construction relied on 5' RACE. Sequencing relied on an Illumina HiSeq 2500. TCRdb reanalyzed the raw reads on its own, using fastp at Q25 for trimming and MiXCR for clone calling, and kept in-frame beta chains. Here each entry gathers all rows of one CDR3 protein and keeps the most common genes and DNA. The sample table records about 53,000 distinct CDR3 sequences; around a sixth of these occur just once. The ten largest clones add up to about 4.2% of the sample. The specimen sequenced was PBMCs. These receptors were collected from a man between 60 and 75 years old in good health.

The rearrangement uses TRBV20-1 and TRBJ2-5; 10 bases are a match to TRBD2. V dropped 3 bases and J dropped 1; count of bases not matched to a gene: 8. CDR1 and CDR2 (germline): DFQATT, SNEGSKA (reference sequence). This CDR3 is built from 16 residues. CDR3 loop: CSASWASGSRQETQYF. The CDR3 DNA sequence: TGCAGTGCTAGCTGGGCTAGCGGGAGTCGCCAAGAGACCCAGTACTTC.

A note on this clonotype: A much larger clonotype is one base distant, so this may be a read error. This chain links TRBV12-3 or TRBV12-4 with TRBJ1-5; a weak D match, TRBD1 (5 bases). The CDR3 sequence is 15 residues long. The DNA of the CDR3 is TGTTCCAGCAGGGCCTCTAAGCAAAGCAATCAGCCCCAGCATTTT. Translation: CSSRASKQSNQPQHF.

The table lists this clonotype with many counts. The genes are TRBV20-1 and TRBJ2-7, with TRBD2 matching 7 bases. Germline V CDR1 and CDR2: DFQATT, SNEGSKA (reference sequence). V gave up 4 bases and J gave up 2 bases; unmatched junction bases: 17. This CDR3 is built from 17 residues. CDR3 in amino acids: CSAIDLGLGTTAYEQYF. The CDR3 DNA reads TGCAGTGCTATAGACTTGGGCCTCGGGACTACCGCCTACGAGCAGTACTTC.

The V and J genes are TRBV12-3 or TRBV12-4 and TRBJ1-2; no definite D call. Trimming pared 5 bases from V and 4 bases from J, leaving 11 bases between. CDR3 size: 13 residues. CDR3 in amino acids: CASSTGASYGYTF. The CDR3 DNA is TGTGCCAGCAGTACGGGAGCCTCCTATGGCTACACCTTC.

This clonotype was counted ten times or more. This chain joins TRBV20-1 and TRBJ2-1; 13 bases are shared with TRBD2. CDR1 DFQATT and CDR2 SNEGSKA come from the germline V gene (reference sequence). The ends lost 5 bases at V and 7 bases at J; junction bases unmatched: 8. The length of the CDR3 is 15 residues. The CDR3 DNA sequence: TGCAGTGCTTGGACTAGCGGGAGTTTCGGTAATGAGCAGTTCTTC. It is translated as CSAWTSGSFGNEQFF.

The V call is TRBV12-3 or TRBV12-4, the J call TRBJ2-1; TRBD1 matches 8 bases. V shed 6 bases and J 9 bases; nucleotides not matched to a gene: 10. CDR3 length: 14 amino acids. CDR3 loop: CASSGQGGAGEQFF. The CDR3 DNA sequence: TGTGCCAGCAGCGGACAGGGTGGGGCAGGTGAGCAGTTCTTC.

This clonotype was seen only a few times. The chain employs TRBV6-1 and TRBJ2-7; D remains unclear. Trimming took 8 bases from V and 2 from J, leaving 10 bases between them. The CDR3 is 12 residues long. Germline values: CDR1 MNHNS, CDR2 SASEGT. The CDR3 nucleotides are TGTGCCAGCCGAAAGGGCACCTACGAGCAGTACTTC. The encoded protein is CASRKGTYEQYF.

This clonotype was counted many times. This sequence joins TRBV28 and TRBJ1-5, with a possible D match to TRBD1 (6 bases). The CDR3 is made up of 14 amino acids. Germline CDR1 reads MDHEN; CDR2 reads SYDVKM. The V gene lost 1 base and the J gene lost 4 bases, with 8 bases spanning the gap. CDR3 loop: CASSLYRVNQPQHF. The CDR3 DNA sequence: TGTGCCAGCAGTTTATACAGGGTGAATCAGCCCCAGCATTTT.

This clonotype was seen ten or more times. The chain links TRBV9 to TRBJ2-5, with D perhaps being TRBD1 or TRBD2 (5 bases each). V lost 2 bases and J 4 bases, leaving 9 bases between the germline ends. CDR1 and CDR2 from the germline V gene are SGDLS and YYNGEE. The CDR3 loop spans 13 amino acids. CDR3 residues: CASSVAGTETQYF. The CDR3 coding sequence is TGTGCCAGCAGCGTGGCAGGGACAGAGACCCAGTACTTC.

CDR3 in DNA: TGCAGTGCTAGAGATCGGGGCGGCCCCCTCTGGACCCAGTACTTC. Its translation is CSARDRGGPLWTQYF. The rearrangement links TRBV20-1 to TRBJ2-5, with D possibly being TRBD1 or TRBD2 (5 bases each). The V gene lost 0 bases and the J gene lost 7 bases, with 18 bases spanning the gap. This CDR3 comprises 15 residues. Per the germline V gene, CDR1 is DFQATT and CDR2 is SNEGSKA (reference sequence).

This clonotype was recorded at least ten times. The CDR3 DNA reads TGTGCCAGTAAACCGGGACAGGGGGCGTCTGGGGCCAACGTCCTGACTTTC. Amino acids: CASKPGQGASGANVLTF. The V call is TRBV19, the J call TRBJ2-6; 12 bases are shared with TRBD1. With 7 bases clipped from V and 1 base from J, the junction kept 5 bases outside the gene matches. CDR3 length equals 17 residues. The germline V gene has CDR1 LNHDA and CDR2 SQIVND (reference sequence).

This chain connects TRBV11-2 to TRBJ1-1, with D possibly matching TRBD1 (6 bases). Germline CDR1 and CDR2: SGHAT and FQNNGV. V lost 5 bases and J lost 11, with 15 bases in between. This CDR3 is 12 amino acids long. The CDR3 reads CASSHLTGKAFF. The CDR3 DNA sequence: TGTGCCAGCAGCCATTTAACAGGGAAGGCTTTCTTT.

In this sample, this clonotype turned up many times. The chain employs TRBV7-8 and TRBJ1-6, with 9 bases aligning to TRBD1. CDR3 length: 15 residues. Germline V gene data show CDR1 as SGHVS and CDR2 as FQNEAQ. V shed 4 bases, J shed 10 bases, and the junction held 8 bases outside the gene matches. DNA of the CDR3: TGTGCCAGCAGCTCGACCGGGACAGGGTACTCACCCCTCCACTTT. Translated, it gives CASSSTGTGYSPLHF.

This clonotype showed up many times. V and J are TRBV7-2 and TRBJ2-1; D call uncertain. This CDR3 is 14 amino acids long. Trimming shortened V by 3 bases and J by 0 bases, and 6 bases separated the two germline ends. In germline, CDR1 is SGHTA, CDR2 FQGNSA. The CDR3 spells CASSFWGSYNEQFF. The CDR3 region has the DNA TGTGCCAGCAGCTTTTGGGGCTCCTACAATGAGCAGTTCTTC.

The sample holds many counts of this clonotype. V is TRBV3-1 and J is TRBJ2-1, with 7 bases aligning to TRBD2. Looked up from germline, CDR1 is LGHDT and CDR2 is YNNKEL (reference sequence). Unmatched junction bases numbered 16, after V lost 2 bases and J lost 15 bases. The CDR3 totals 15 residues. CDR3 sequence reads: CASSQTIPKTSRVFF. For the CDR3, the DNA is TGTGCCAGCAGCCAAACGATACCAAAGACTAGCAGAGTGTTCTTC.

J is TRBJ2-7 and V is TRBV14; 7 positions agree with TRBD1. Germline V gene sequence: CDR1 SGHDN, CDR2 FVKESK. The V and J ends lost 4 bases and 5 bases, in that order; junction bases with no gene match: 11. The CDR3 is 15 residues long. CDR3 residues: CASSPKGAHQNEQYF. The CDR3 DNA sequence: TGTGCCAGCAGCCCCAAGGGGGCGCATCAAAACGAGCAGTACTTC. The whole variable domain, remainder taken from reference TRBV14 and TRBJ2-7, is EAGVTQFPSHSVIEKGQTVTLRCDPISGHDNLYWYRRVMGKEIKFLLHFVKESKQDESGMPNNRFLAERTGGTYSTLKVQPAELEDSGVYFCASSPKGAHQNEQYFGPGTRLTVT.

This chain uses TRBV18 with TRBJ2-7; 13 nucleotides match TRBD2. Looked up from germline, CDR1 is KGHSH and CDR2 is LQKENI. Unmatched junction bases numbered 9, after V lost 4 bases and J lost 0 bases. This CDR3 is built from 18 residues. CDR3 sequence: CASSLAGLAGVFSYEQYF. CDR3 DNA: TGTGCCAGCTCACTTGCCGGACTAGCGGGAGTATTCTCCTACGAGCAGTACTTC.

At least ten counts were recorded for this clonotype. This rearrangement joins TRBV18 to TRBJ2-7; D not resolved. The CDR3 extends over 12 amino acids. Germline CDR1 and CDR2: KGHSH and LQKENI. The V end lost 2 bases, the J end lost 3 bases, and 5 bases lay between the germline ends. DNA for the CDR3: TGTGCCAGCTCACCAGCCGGCTACGAGCAGTACTTC. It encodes CASSPAGYEQYF.

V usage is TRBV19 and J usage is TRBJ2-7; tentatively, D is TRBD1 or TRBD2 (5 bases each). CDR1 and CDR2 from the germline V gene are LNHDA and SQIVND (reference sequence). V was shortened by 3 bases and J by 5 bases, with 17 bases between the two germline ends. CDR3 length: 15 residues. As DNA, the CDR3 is TGTGCCAGTAGTATGAGTCCGGGCCCGGGGCACGAGCAGTACTTC. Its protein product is CASSMSPGPGHEQYF. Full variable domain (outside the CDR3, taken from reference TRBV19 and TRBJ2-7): DGGITQSPKYLFRKEGQNVTLSCEQNLNHDAMYWYRQDPGQGLRLIYYSQIVNDFQKGDIAEGYSVSREKKESFPLTVTSAQKNPTAFYLCASSMSPGPGHEQYFGPGTRLTVT.

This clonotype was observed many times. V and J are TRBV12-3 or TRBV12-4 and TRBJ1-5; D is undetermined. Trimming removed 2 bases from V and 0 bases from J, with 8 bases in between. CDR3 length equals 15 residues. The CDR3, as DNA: TGTGCCAGCAGTTTATTTCAGAATAGCAATCAGCCCCAGCATTTT. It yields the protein CASSLFQNSNQPQHF.